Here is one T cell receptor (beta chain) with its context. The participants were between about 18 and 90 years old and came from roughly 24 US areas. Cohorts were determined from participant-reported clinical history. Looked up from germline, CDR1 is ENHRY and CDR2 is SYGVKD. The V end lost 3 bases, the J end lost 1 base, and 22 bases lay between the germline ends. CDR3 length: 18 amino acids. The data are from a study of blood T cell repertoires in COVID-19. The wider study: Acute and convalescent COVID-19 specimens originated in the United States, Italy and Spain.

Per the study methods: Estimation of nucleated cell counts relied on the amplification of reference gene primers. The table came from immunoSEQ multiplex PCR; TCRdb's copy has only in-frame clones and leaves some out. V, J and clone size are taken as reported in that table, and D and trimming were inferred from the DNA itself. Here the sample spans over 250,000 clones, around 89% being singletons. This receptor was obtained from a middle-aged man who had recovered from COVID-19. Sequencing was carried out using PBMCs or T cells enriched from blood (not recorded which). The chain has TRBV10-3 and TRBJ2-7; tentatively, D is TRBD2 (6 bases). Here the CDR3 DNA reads TGTGCCATCAGTGAAGTCGTCGGTAAGATCGGGGGTTCCTACGAGCAGTACTTC. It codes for CAISEVVGKIGGSYEQYF.